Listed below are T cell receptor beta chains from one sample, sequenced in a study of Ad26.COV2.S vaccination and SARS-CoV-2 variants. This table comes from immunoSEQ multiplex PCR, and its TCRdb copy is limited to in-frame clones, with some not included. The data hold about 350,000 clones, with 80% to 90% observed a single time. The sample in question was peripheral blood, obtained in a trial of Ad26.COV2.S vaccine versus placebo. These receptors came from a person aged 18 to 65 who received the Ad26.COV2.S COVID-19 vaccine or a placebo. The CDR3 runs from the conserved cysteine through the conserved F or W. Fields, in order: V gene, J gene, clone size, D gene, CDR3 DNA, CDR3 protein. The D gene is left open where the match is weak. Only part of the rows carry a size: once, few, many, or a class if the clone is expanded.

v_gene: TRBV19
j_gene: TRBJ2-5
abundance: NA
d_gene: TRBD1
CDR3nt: TGTGCCAGTAGTAGCTCCGGGACAGGGGACCAAGAGACCCAGTACTTC
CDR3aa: CASSSSGTGDQETQYF

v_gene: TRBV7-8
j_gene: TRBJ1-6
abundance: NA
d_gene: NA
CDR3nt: TGTGCCAGCAGCTTAGTGGGGGGCTCACCCCTCCACTTT
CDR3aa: CASSLVGGSPLHF

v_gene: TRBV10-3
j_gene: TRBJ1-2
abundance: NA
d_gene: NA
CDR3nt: TGTGCCATCAGTGAAGGGAATGGCTACACCTTC
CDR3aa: CAISEGNGYTF

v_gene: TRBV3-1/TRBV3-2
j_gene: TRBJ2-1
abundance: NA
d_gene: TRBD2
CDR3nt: TGTGCCAGCAGCCAATCTAGCGGGGGGAGAGATGAGCAGTTCTTC
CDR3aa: CASSQSSGGRDEQFF

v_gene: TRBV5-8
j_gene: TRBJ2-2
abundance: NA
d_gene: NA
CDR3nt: TGTGCCAGCAGCCTTGACGGGAACACCGGGGAGCTGTTTTTT
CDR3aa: CASSLDGNTGELFF

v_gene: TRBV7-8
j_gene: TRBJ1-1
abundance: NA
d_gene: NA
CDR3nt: TGTGCCAGCAGCCCCGACATGGCAACTGAAGCTTTCTTT
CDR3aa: CASSPDMATEAFF

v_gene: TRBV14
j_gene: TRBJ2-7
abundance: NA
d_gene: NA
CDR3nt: TGTGCCAGCAGCCAAAATGAAGGACAACCGCAGTACTTC
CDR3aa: CASSQNEGQPQYF

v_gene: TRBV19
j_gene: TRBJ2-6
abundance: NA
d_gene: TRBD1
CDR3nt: TGTGCCAGTAGTATCGGGACAGGGGGCTCTGGGGCCAACGTCCTGACTTTC
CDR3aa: CASSIGTGGSGANVLTF

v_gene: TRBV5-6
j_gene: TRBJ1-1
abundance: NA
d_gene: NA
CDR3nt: TGTGCCAGCAGCTTCCGCCCGGGAGCCAACACTGAAGCTTTCTTT
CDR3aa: CASSFRPGANTEAFF

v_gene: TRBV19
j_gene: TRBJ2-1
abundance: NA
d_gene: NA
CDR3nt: TGTGCCAGTAGTTCCGGCCCGTACAATGAGCAGTTCTTC
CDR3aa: CASSSGPYNEQFF

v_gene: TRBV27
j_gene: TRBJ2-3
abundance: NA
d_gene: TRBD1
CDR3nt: TGTGCCAGCAGACCGGGACAGGGCGCAGATACGCAGTATTTT
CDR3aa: CASRPGQGADTQYF

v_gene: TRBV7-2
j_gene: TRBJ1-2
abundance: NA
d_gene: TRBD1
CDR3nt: TGTGCCAGCAGCTTCCCGGGACAGTCTAACTATGGCTACACCTTC
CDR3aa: CASSFPGQSNYGYTF

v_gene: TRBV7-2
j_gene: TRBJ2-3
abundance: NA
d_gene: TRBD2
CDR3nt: TGTGCCAGCAGCTTAGGACTAGCGGGAGGGTTTAGCACAGATACGCAGTATTTT
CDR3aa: CASSLGLAGGFSTDTQYF

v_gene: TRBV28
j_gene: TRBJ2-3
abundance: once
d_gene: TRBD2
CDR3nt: TGTGCCAGCAGTACCGCCGGGGCGGGGGACACAGATACGCAGTATTTT
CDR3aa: CASSTAGAGDTDTQYF

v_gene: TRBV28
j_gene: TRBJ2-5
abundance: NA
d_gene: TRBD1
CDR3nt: TGTGCCAGCAGTTCCGGCGGGACAGGGTATGAGACCCAGTACTTC
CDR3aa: CASSSGGTGYETQYF

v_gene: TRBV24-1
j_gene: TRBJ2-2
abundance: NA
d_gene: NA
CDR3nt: TGTGCCACCATGGGGACATATAACACCGGGGAGCTGTTTTTT
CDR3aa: CATMGTYNTGELFF

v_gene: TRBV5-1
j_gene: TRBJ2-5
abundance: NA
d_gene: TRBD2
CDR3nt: TGCGCCAGCAGCCCGGGACTAGCGGGGGGGCAAGAGACCCAGTACTTC
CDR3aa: CASSPGLAGGQETQYF

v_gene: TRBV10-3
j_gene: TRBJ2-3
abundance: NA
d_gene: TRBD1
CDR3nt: TGTGCCATCATGGGACAGGGGGCAGATACGCAGTATTTT
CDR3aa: CAIMGQGADTQYF

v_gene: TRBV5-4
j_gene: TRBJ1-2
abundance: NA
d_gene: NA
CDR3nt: TGTGCCAGCAGCCCCGATGGGCGAGGCTACACCTTC
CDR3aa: CASSPDGRGYTF

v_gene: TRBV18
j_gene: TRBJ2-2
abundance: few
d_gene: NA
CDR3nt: TGTGCCAGCTCACCGCCCGGGGAGCTGTTTTTT
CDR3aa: CASSPPGELFF

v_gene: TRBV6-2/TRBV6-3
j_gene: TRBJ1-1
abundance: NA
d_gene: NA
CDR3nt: TGTGCCAGCAGTCCCACCGACAGGTTAAGTGGAGAAGCTTTCTTT
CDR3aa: CASSPTDRLSGEAFF

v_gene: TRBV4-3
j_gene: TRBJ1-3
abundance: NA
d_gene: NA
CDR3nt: TGCGCCAGCAGCCAAGGGCCGGCGGGTAACACCATATATTTT
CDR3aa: CASSQGPAGNTIYF

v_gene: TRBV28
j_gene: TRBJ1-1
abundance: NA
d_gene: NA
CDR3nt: TGTGCCAGCAGTTTTCGGCCGGAGGTCACTGAAGCTTTCTTT
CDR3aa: CASSFRPEVTEAFF

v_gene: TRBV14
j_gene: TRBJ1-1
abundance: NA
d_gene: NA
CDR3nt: TGTGCCAGCAGCCAGGGGCCGGGGGGGGCTGAAGCTTTCTTT
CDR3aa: CASSQGPGGAEAFF

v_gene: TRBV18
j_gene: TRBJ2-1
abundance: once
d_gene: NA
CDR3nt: TGTGCCAGCTCACAGGGGGTAGGGAATGAGCAGTTCTTC
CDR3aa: CASSQGVGNEQFF

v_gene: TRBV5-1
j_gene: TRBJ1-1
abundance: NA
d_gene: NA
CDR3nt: TGCGCCAGCAGCTCCGGACAGCCTATGAACACTGAAGCTTTCTTT
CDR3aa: CASSSGQPMNTEAFF

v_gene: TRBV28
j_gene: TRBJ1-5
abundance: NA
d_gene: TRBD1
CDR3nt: TGTGCCAGCAGTCAAAAGACAGGGGTTAGCAATCAGCCCCAGCATTTT
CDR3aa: CASSQKTGVSNQPQHF

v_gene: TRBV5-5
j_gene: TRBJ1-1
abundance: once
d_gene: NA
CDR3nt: TGTGCCAGCAGCTACCCACCAGGGATTGAAACTGAAGCTTTCTTT
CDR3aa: CASSYPPGIETEAFF

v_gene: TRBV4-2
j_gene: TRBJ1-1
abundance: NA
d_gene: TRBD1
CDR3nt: TGTGCCAGCAGCCAGGGGGACAGGGGTAGCACTGAAGCTTTCTTT
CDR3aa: CASSQGDRGSTEAFF

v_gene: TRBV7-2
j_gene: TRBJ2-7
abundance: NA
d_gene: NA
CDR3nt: TGTGCCAGCAGCTTAGGCTTGTTCTCGGGTGGGGACGAGCAGTACTTC
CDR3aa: CASSLGLFSGGDEQYF

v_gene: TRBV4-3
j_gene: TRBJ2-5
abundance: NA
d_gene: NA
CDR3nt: TGCGCCAGCAGCCTTTTAATCGGGGGACAAGAGACCCAGTACTTC
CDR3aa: CASSLLIGGQETQYF

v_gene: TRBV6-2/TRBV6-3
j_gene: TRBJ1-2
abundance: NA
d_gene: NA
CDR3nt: TGTGCCAGCAGTTATTGGACGGCCGGGAACTATGGCTACACCTTC
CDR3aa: CASSYWTAGNYGYTF

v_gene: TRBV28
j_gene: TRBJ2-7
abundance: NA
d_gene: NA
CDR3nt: TGTGCCAGCAGCCTCTCGTCCCGACGGATCTACGAGCAGTACTTC
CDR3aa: CASSLSSRRIYEQYF

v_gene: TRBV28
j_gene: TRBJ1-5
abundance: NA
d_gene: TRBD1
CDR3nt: TGTGCCAGCAGTCCCACGGGATCCGGGACAGGGTTCGATCAGCCCCAGCATTTT
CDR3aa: CASSPTGSGTGFDQPQHF

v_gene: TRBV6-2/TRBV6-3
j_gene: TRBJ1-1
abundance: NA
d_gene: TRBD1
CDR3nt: TGTGCCAGCAGTCCCGACAGGGGGCCGAACACTGAAGCTTTCTTT
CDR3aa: CASSPDRGPNTEAFF

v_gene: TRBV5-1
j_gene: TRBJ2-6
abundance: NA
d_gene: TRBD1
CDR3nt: TGCGCCAGCAGCTTCCGGGACAGGGCCTCTGGGGCCAACGTCCTGACTTTC
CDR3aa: CASSFRDRASGANVLTF

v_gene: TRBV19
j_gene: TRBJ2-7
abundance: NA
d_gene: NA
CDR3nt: TGCACCCTGCCGGGGGGCCCCTACGAGCAGTACTTC
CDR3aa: CTLPGGPYEQYF

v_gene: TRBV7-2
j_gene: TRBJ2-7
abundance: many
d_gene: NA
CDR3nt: TGTGCCAGCAGCTCTAGAGGTTGGCAGGGGTTGGGCGAGCAGTACTTC
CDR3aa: CASSSRGWQGLGEQYF

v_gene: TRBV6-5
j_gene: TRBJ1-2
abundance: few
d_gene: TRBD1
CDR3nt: TGTGCCACTCGACAGGGATCGGATGGCTACACCTTC
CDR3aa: CATRQGSDGYTF

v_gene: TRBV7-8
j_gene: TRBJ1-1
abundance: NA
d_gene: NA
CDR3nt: TGTGCCAGCAGCTCTGATGCGACAGGAGTAAACACTGAAGCTTTCTTT
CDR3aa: CASSSDATGVNTEAFF

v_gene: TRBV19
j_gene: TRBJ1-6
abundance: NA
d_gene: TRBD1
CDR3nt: TGTGCCAGTAGTATAGACCGGACAGGGGGGAATTCACCCCTCCACTTT
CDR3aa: CASSIDRTGGNSPLHF

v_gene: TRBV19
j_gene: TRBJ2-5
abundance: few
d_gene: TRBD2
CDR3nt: TGTGCCAGTTCTTGGGCCATTTCGGGTAGCGGGGGGGCGTCGCAAGAGACCCAGTACTTC
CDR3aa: CASSWAISGSGGASQETQYF

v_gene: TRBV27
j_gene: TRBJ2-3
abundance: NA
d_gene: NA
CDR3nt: TGTGCCAGCAGTTTGGGGAAACGGTCAAGTACGCAGTATTTT
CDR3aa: CASSLGKRSSTQYF

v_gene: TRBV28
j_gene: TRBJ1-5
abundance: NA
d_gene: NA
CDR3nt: TGTGCCAGCAGTGGGAGAATTGGAAGCAATCAGCCCCAGCATTTT
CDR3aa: CASSGRIGSNQPQHF

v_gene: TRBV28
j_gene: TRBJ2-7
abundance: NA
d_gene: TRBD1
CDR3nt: TGTGCCAGCAGTAGGGGAACAGGGGTGTACTTC
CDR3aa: CASSRGTGVYF

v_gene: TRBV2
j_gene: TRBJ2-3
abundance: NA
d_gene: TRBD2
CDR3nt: TGTGCCAGCAGGGATACTAGCGGGGGAGATACGCAGTATTTT
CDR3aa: CASRDTSGGDTQYF

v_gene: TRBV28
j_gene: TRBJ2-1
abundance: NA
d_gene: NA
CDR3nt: TGTGCCAGCAGCCCCGCAGCCGCGAGTCGATACAATGAGCAGTTCTTC
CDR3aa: CASSPAAASRYNEQFF

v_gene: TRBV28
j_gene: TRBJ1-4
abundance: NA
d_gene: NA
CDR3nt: TGTGCCAGCAGTTCTCTCGGTGAAAAACTGTTTTTT
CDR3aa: CASSSLGEKLFF